This TCR beta chain was found in a study of spatial heterogeneity in lung cancer (dated by TCRdb to between 2019 and 2020). Notes on the research overall: More beta-chain than alpha-chain transcripts were consistently detected, likely reflecting higher beta-chain transcript abundance. In the raw uncorrected reads, each unique combination of TCR and UMI appeared on average more than ten times. In non-small cell lung cancer, the study made a quantitative comparison of TCR alpha and beta repertoires among multiple tumor regions, matched nontumor lung and blood. The study linked features of the TCR repertoire to counts of nonsynonymous mutations, which were determined by whole-exome sequencing of tumor tissue. Both alpha and beta chains were TCR-sequenced in samples taken at surgery, namely 220 tumor regions, 62 to 70 matched nontumor lung samples and 56 PBMC samples. The full study reports these points: Ubiquitous expanded tumor TCRs showed up in blood more often at tumor resection than at routine follow-up. Additional single-cell paired TCR alpha and beta sequencing was considered necessary to confirm, at a functional level, the hypothesis that regional TCRs recognize regional mutations.

The time point label, as the study defines it: sample taken at primary tumor resection. Whole RNA extracted from tumor and nontumor lung tissue, or from cryopreserved PBMC samples, was used for TCR sequencing without cell sorting. Donors were around 69 patients with early-stage, untreated non-small cell lung cancer from the lung TRACERx cohort. Patients were selected for TCR sequencing only if sufficient RNA was available from at least two tumor regions. Compared with germline, V lacks 4 bases and J lacks 3 bases; bases without a gene match: 6. The CDR3 sequence holds 15 residues, the cysteine and phenylalanine included. Only the CDR3 part of the read is kept: 45 bases, read in frame from the first base. The CDR1 and CDR2 encoded by the germline V gene are SGHRS and YFSETQ. About this clonotype: Its specific antigen is unknown. No quality values exist for individual bases; no much larger clone is one base distant.

Receptor amplification or capture employed 5' RACE. TCRdb lists the instrument as NextSeq 500. In the TCR library protocol, a unique molecular identifier was attached to each TCR cDNA molecule so that PCR and sequencing errors could be corrected. Per the original workflow: TCR identification, UMI-based error correction and CDR3 extraction were all carried out with Decombinator tools. Expanded TCRs were defined as those above a frequency of 2 per 1,000, corresponding to the top 1% of the tumor frequency distribution. Each repertoire was subsampled 100 times to 5,000 TCRs, after which Renyi diversity was computed with the R vegan package. CDR3 similarity networks were constructed using string-kernel similarity of amino acid triplets, with links drawn between CDR3s whose pairwise similarity was above 0.82. The public reads were quality trimmed at Q25 with fastp and then assembled into clones with MiXCR by TCRdb, keeping productive beta chains. CDR3 protein duplicates are merged, each entry listing the most common genes and DNA. Here the V and J calls rest on TCRdb's processing, not on the authors' analysis. This sample lists about 80,000 distinct CDR3 sequences; roughly a fifth were detected once. Clones ranked in the top ten supply around 5.9% of the sample.

The receptor was isolated from a male donor with early-stage non-small cell lung cancer. Here the sequenced sample was PBMCs, taken at surgery. The chain joins TRBV5-1 to TRBJ2-5, with 10 bases matching TRBD1. The bases read TGCGCCAGCAGCGAGGCCGGGACAGGGGAAGAGACCCAGTACTTC. Its protein is CASSEAGTGEETQYF.